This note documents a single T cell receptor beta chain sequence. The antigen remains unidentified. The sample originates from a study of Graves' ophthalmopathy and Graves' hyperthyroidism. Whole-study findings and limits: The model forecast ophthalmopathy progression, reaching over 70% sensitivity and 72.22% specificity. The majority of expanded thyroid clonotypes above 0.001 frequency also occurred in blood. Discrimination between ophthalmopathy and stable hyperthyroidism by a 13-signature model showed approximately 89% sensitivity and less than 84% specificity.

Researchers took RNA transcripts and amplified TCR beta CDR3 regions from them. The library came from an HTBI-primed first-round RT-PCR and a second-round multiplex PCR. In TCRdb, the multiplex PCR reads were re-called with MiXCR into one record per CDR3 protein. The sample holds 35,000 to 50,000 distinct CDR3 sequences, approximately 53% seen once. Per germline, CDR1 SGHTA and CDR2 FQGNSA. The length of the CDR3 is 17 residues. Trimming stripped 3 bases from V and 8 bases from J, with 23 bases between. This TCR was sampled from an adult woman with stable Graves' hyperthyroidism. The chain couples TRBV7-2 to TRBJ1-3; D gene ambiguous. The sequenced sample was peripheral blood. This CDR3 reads CASSLGVLPFYGYTIYF. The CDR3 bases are TGTGCCAGCAGCTTGGGAGTTTTGCCCTTCTATGGCTACACCATATATTTT.